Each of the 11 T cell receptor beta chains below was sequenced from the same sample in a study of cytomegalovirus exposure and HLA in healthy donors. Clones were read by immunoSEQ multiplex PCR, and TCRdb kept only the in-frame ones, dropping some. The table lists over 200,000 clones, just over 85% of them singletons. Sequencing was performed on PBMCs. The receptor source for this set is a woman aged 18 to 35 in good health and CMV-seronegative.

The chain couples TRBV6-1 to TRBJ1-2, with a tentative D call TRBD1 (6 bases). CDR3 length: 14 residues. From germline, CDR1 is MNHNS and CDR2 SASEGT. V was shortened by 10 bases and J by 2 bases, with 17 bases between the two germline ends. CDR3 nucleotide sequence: TGTGCCACACGGGGTGCCAGGGGAAACTATGGCTACACCTTC. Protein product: CATRGARGNYGYTF.

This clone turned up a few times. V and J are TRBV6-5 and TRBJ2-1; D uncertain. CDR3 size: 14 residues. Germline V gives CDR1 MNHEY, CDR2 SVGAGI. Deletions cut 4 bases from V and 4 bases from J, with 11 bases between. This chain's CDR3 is CASSSSGRYNEQFF. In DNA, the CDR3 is TGTGCCAGCAGTTCCTCGGGCCGATACAATGAGCAGTTCTTC.

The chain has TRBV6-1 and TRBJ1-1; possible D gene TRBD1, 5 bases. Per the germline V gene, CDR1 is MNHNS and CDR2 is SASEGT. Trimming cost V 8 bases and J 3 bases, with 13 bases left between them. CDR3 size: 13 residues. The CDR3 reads CASVIQGDTEAFF. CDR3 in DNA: TGTGCCAGCGTCATTCAAGGGGACACTGAAGCTTTCTTT.

CDR3 protein: CASSLRGRAEDEQYF. As DNA, the CDR3 is TGTGCCAGCAGTTTGAGGGGGAGGGCCGAGGACGAGCAGTACTTC. V is TRBV27 and J is TRBJ2-7; TRBD2 is a possible D gene (7 bases). The germline gives CDR1 MNHEY, CDR2 SMNVEV (reference sequence). This CDR3 has 15 residues. V lost 3 bases and J lost 5, with 17 bases in between.

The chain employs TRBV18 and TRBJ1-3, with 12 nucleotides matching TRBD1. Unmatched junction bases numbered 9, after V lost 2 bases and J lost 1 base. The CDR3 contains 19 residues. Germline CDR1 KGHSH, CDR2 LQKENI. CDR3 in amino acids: CASSPVPGQGADSGNTIYF. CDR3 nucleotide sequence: TGTGCCAGCTCACCAGTCCCGGGACAGGGGGCAGATTCTGGAAACACCATATATTTT.

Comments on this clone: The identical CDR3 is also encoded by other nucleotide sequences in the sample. As DNA, the CDR3 is TGTGCCAGCAGCCCCATGATGGGAGCGGGAGTAATTTCAGATACGCAGTATTTT. It encodes CASSPMMGAGVISDTQYF. This chain uses TRBV27 with TRBJ2-3, with TRBD2 identical over 8 bases. Germline CDR1 reads MNHEY; CDR2 reads SMNVEV (reference sequence). The CDR3 is 18 residues long. V shed 6 bases and J 4 bases; nucleotides not matched to a gene: 18.

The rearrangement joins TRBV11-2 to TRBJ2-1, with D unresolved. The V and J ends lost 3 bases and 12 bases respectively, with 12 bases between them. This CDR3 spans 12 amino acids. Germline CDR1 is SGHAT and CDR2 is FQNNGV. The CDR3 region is CASSFLRFPQFF. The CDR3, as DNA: TGTGCCAGCAGCTTCCTCCGTTTCCCGCAGTTCTTC.

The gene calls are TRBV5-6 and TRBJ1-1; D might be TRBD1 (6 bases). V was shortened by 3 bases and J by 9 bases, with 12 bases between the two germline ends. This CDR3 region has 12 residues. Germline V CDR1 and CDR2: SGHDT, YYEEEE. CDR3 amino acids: CASSYGQSKAFF. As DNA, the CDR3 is TGTGCCAGCAGCTACGGACAGAGTAAAGCTTTCTTT.

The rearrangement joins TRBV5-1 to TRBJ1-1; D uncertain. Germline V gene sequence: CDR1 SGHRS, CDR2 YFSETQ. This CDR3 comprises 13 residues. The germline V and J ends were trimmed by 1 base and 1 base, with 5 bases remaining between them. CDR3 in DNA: TGCGCCAGCAGCTTGACACCGAACACTGAAGCTTTCTTT. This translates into CASSLTPNTEAFF.

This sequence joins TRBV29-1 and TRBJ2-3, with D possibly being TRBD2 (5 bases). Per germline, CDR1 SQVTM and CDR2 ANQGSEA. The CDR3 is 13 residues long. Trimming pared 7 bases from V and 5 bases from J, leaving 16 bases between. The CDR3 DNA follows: TGCAGCGGCACGAGGGAGCCTGGAGATACGCAGTATTTT. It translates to CSGTREPGDTQYF.

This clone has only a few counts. Written as DNA, the CDR3 is TGTGCCAGCAGCGTAGGGAGTCATGGTGAAAAACTGTTTTTT. Its protein product is CASSVGSHGEKLFF. V gene TRBV9 combines with J gene TRBJ1-4; D remains unclear. Germline V CDR1 and CDR2: SGDLS, YYNGEE. This CDR3 spans 14 amino acids. The ends were cut back, 0 bases at V and 7 bases at J, with 10 bases in the middle. Full variable domain (rest looked up from reference TRBV9 and TRBJ1-4): DSGVTQTPKHLITATGQRVTLRCSPRSGDLSVYWYQQSLDQGLQFLIQYYNGEERAKGNILERFSAQQFPDLHSELNLSSLELGDSALYFCASSVGSHGEKLFFGSGTQLSVL.